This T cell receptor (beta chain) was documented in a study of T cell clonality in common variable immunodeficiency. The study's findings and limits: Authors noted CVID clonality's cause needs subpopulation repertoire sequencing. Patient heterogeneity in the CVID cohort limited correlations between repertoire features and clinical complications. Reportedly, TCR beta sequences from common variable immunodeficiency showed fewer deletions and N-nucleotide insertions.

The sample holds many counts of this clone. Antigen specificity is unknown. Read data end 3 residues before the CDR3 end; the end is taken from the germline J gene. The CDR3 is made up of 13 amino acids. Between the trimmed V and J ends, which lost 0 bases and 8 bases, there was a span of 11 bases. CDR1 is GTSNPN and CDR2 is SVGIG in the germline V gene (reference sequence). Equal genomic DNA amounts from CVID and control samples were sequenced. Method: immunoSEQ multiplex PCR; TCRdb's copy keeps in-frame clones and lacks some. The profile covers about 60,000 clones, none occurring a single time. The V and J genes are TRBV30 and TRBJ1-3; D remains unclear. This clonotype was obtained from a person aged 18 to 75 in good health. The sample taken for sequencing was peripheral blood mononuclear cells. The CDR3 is CAWSVSGRDTIYF. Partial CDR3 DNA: TGTGCCTGGAGTGTATCGGGGAGAGACACC.